A single sample gave rise to the 9 T cell receptor beta chains below, sequenced in a study of Ad26.COV2.S vaccination and SARS-CoV-2 variants. Documented treatment: roughly 19 received Ad26.COV2.S at low or high dose, single or two shots; about five received placebo; per-sample allocation not given. Day 63 after the first vaccine or placebo injection was the time point for sampling. Sequencing used immunoSEQ multiplex PCR; TCRdb keeps in-frame clones, though not all of them. Among 200,000 to 250,000 clones listed, roughly 90% were seen once. The sample in question was peripheral blood, obtained in a trial of Ad26.COV2.S vaccine versus placebo. The receptor set was obtained from a person aged 18 to 59 who received the Ad26.COV2.S COVID-19 vaccine or a placebo.

The chain couples TRBV19 to TRBJ2-7; tentatively, D is TRBD2 (6 bases). The germline V and J ends were trimmed by 5 bases and 0 bases, with 14 bases remaining between them. The length of the CDR3 is 15 residues. Per the germline V gene, CDR1 is LNHDA and CDR2 is SQIVND (reference sequence). In nucleotides, the CDR3 is TGTGCCAGTAGTCCCGTTAGCGGAAGCTCCTACGAGCAGTACTTC. It translates to CASSPVSGSSYEQYF.

The rearrangement uses TRBV20-1 and TRBJ2-7; possibly TRBD2 for D (6 bases). Germline CDR1 is DFQATT and CDR2 is SNEGSKA (reference sequence). Trimming removed 5 bases from V and 5 bases from J, with 10 bases in between. The CDR3 spans 11 residues. This chain's CDR3 is CSALGRNEQYF. CDR3 sequence (DNA): TGCAGTGCTCTTGGGAGGAACGAGCAGTACTTC.

CDR3 region: CASSNVAEMNTGELFF. In DNA form, the CDR3 reads TGTGCCAGCAGCAATGTAGCGGAGATGAACACCGGGGAGCTGTTTTTT. The chain is built from TRBV11-2 and TRBJ2-2, with TRBD2 as a possible D gene (6 bases). V lost 5 bases, J lost 1 base, and 14 bases lay in between. In germline, CDR1 is SGHAT, CDR2 FQNNGV. The CDR3 extends over 16 amino acids. Variable domain in full (rest from reference TRBV11-2 and TRBJ2-2): EAGVAQSPRYKIIEKRQSVAFWCNPISGHATLYWYQQILGQGPKLLIQFQNNGVVDDSQLPKDRFSAERLKGVDSTLKIQPAKLEDSAVYLCASSNVAEMNTGELFFGEGSRLTVL.

The chain uses TRBV18 and TRBJ2-7, with TRBD1 matching over 10 bases. CDR3 length equals 15 residues. Germline V gives CDR1 KGHSH, CDR2 LQKENI. J lost 5 bases, V lost 0 bases, and 4 bases had no gene match. In nucleotides, the CDR3 is TGTGCCAGCTCACCACCGGGACAGGGGAGCCACGAGCAGTACTTC. Translation: CASSPPGQGSHEQYF.

The rearrangement uses TRBV5-5 and TRBJ2-3, with D unclear. Trimming cost V 1 base and J 5 bases, with 8 bases left between them. Germline loops: CDR1 SGHKS, CDR2 YYEKEE (reference sequence). The CDR3 has 13 amino acids. The CDR3 DNA is TGTGCCAGCAGCTTGTGGTCTGAAGATACGCAGTATTTT. Encoded protein: CASSLWSEDTQYF.

The V and J genes are TRBV3-1 (or the pseudogene TRBV3-2) and TRBJ2-7, with D perhaps TRBD1 or TRBD2 (5 bases each). The CDR3 runs 15 residues. V was cut by 4 bases and J by 0 bases, with 13 bases left in between. Germline assignment: CDR1 LGHDT and CDR2 YNNKEL (reference sequence). The CDR3 loop is CASSRGTGSSYEQYF. Written as DNA, the CDR3 is TGTGCCAGCAGCCGGGGGACGGGGTCCTCCTACGAGCAGTACTTC.

As to this clone: The same CDR3 can be traced to other DNA sequences in this sample. The chain uses TRBV12-3 or TRBV12-4 and TRBJ1-2; D call uncertain. The CDR3 has 13 amino acids. V gave up 2 bases and J gave up 2 bases, with 6 bases separating them. CDR3 protein: CASSLRGNYGYTF. CDR3 sequence (DNA): TGTGCCAGCAGTTTACGGGGAAACTATGGCTACACCTTC.

The V and J genes are TRBV6-5 and TRBJ1-1; D uncertain. V was trimmed by 4 bases and J by 1 base, leaving 10 bases between them. The germline gives CDR1 MNHEY, CDR2 SVGAGI. The CDR3 has 14 amino acids. The CDR3 sequence: CASSSLVPNTEAFF. The CDR3 nucleotides read TGTGCCAGCAGTTCCCTCGTCCCGAACACTGAAGCTTTCTTT.

The chain combines TRBV6-6 with TRBJ2-5; D possibly uses TRBD1 or TRBD2 (5 bases each). The CDR3 has 16 amino acids. The germline V gene has CDR1 MNHNY and CDR2 SVGAGI (reference sequence). Trimming pared 1 base from V and 3 bases from J, leaving 15 bases between. CDR3 amino acids: CASSYWDGGQKETQYF. The CDR3 region has the DNA TGTGCCAGCAGTTACTGGGACGGCGGTCAAAAAGAGACCCAGTACTTC.